This T cell receptor (beta chain) comes out of a study of blood T cell repertoires in COVID-19. CDR1 DFQATT and CDR2 SNEGSKA come from the germline V gene (reference sequence). The CDR3 runs to 13 residues. V shed 3 bases and J shed 4 bases, with 10 bases lying between them. The assay was immunoSEQ multiplex PCR, and TCRdb's table has in-frame clones only and misses some. The sample has 130,000 or so clones, around nine tenths seen once. V is TRBV20-1 and J is TRBJ1-5; D call uncertain. The material sequenced was peripheral blood. The sequence was obtained from an older woman with acute or convalescent COVID-19. The CDR3 coding sequence is TGCAGTGCTAGTGAGGGCAGTAATCAGCCCCAGCATTTT. Its protein product is CSASEGSNQPQHF.